This T cell receptor beta chain was captured in a study of T cell responses to AZD1222 COVID-19 vaccine. Study background: Pooling was applied to second doses at about 4 or about 12 weeks.

In germline, CDR1 is GTSNPN, CDR2 SVGIG (reference sequence). The CDR3 totals 12 residues. The ends were cut back, 2 bases at V and 5 bases at J, with 9 bases in the middle. This clone was recorded once. The antigen is undetermined. Regarding the study as a whole: Across spike, vaccine-associated CD4 TCRs were found, dominant at 160-218 and 743-854. All repertoire sampling was performed exclusively after the peak T cell response. Possibly, clonal diversity was underestimated; donors were largely white British and included more females.

Libraries were prepared by immunoSEQ multiplex PCR; TCRdb keeps only in-frame clonotypes and omits some of them. The sample carries over 120,000 clones, just over 90% recorded once. This TCR was sampled from an adult in good health. The source material was peripheral blood, sampled on day 0 of AZD1222 vaccination. The chain couples TRBV30 to TRBJ1-2, with a possible D match to TRBD1 (6 bases). The CDR3 region is CAWSMDSYGYTF. DNA of the CDR3: TGTGCCTGGAGTATGGACAGTTATGGCTACACCTTC. Full variable domain (remainder filled in from reference TRBV30 and TRBJ1-2): SQTIHQWPATLVQPVGSPLSLECTVEGTSNPNLYWYRQAAGRGLQLLFYSVGIGQISSEVPQNLSASRPQDRQFILSSKKLLLSDSGFYLCAWSMDSYGYTFGSGTRLTVV.